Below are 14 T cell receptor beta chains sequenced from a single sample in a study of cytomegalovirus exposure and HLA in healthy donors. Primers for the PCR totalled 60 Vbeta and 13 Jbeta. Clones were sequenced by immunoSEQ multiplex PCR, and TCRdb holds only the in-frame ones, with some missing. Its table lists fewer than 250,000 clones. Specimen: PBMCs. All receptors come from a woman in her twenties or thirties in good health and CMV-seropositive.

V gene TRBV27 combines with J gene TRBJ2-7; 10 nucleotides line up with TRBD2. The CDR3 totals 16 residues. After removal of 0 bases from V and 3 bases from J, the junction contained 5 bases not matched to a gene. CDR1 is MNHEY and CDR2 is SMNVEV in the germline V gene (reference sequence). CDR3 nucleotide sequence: TGTGCCAGCAGTTTATCGGCTAGCGGGAGCTACTACGAGCAGTACTTC. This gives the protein CASSLSASGSYYEQYF.

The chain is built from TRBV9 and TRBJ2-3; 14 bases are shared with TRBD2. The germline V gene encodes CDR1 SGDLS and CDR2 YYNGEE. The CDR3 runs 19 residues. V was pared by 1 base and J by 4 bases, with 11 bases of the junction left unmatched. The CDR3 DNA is TGTGCCAGCAGCGTAATTCCGGGACTAGCGGGAGTATGGTCAGATACGCAGTATTTT. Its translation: CASSVIPGLAGVWSDTQYF.

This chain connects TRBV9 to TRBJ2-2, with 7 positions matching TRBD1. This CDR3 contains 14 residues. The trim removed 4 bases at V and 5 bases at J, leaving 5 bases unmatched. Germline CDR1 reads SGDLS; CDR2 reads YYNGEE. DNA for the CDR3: TGTGCCAGCAGCAAAAGACAGGGTACCGGGGAGCTGTTTTTT. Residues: CASSKRQGTGELFF.

This chain's CDR3 is CAWTGSSYNEQFF. CDR3 nucleotides: TGTGCCTGGACTGGGAGCTCCTACAATGAGCAGTTCTTC. The chain joins TRBV30 to TRBJ2-1, with a tentative D call TRBD2 (5 bases). Germline CDR1 GTSNPN, CDR2 SVGIG (reference sequence). The V end was cut by 4 bases, the J end by 0 bases, with 7 bases between. This CDR3 spans 13 amino acids.

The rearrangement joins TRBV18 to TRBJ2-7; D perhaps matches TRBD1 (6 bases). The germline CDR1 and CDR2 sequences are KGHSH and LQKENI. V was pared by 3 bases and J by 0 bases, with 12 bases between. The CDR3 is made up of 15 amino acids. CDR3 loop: CASSPLRDNSYEQYF. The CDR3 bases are TGTGCCAGCTCACCTCTCCGGGACAACTCCTACGAGCAGTACTTC. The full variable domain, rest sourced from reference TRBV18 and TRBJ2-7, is NAGVMQNPRHLVRRRGQEARLRCSPMKGHSHVYWYRQLPEEGLKFMVYLQKENIIDESGMPKERFSAEFPKEGPSILRIQQVVRGDSAAYFCASSPLRDNSYEQYFGPGTRLTVT.

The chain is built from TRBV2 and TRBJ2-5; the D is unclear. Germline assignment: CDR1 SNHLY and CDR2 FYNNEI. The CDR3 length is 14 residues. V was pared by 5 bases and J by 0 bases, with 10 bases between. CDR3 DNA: TGTGCCAGCAGTAGCCAACAGTACCAAGAGACCCAGTACTTC. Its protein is CASSSQQYQETQYF.

Here the CDR3 reads CASSLFRGRGDTEAFF. DNA of the CDR3: TGTGCCAGCAGCTTATTCAGGGGGCGAGGGGACACTGAAGCTTTCTTT. The gene calls are TRBV7-9 and TRBJ1-1; TRBD1 matches 8 bases. The CDR3 has 16 amino acids. In germline, CDR1 is SEHNR, CDR2 FQNEAQ (reference sequence). The J segment lost 3 bases and the V segment lost 2 bases, leaving 8 bases of the junction unmatched.

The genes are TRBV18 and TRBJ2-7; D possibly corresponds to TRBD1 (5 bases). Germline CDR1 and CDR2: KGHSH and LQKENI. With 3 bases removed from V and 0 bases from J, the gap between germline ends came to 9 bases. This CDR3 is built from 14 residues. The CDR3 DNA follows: TGTGCCAGCTCACCCGCGACAGACTCCTACGAGCAGTACTTC. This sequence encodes CASSPATDSYEQYF. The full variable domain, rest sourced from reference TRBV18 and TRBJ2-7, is NAGVMQNPRHLVRRRGQEARLRCSPMKGHSHVYWYRQLPEEGLKFMVYLQKENIIDESGMPKERFSAEFPKEGPSILRIQQVVRGDSAAYFCASSPATDSYEQYFGPGTRLTVT.

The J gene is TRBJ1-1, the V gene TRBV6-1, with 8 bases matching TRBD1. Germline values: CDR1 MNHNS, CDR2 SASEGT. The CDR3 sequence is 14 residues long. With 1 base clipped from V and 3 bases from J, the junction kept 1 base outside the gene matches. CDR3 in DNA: TGTGCCAGCAGTGAAGGGACAGGGTACACTGAAGCTTTCTTT. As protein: CASSEGTGYTEAFF.

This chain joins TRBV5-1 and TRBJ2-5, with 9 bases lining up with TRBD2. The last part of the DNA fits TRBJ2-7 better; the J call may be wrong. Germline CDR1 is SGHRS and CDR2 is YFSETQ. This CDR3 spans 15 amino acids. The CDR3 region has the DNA TGCGCCAGCAGCACGGGACTAGCAAGCTCCTACGAGCAGTACTTC. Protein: CASSTGLASSYEQYF.

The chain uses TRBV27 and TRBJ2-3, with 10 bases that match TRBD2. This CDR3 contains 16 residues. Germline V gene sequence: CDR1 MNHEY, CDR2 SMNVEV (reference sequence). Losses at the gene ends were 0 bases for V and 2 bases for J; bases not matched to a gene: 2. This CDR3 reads CASSLSGLAVTDTQYF. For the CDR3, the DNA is TGTGCCAGCAGTTTATCAGGACTAGCGGTCACAGATACGCAGTATTTT.

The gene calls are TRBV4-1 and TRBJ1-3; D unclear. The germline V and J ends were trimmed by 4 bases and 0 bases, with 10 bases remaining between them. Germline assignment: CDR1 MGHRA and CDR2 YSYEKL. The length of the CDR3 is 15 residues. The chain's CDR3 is CASSLTGNSGNTIYF. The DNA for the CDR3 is TGCGCCAGCAGCCTGACGGGGAACTCTGGAAACACCATATATTTT.

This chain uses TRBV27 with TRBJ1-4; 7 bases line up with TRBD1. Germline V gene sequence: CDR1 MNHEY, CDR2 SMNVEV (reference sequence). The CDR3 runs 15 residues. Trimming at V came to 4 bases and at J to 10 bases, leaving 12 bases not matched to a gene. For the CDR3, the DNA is TGTGCCAGCAGTTCCGCCTCAGGGGGGTCCGGAAAACTGTTTTTT. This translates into CASSSASGGSGKLFF.

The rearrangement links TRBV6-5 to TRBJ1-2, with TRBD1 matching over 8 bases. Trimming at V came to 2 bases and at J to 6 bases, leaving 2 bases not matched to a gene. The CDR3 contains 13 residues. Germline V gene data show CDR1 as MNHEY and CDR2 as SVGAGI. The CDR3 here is CASSYQTGDGYTF. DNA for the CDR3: TGTGCCAGCAGTTACCAGACAGGGGATGGCTACACCTTC.